The clone carrying this TCR beta chain was found once. Clones were read by immunoSEQ multiplex PCR, and TCRdb kept only the in-frame ones, dropping some. The sample yields about 150,000 clones, approximately 86% seen once. V lost 6 bases to trimming and J lost 6 bases; unmatched junction nucleotides: 13. The CDR3 is made up of 14 amino acids. The germline V gene encodes CDR1 SQVTM and CDR2 ANQGSEA. The data stem from a study of cytomegalovirus exposure and HLA in healthy donors. Study information: Later analysis reported that the approximately 120 validation repertoires shared the platform of the 500 to 750 first-cohort repertoires.

The receptor's source is a man younger than 35 in good health and CMV-seropositive. This chain connects TRBV29-1 to TRBJ1-2, with 7 positions matching TRBD1. Sequenced: PBMCs. This CDR3 reads CSVLLDRVVNGYTF. CDR3 nucleotide sequence: TGCAGCGTCCTCCTCGACAGGGTAGTGAATGGCTACACCTTC.